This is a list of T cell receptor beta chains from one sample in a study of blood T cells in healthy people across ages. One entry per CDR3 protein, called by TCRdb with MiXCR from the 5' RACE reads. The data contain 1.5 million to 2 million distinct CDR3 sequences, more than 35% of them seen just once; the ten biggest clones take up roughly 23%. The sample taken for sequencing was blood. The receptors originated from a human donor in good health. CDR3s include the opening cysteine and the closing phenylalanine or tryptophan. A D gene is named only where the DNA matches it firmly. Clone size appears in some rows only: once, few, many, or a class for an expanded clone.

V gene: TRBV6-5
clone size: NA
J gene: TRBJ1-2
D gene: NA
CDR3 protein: CASTLGPNYGYTF
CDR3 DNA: TGTGCCAGCACTTTAGGGCCTAACTATGGCTACACCTTC

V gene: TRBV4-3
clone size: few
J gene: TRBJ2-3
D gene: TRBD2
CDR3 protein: CASSYLAGVRTDTQYF
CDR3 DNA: TGCGCCAGCAGCTACTTAGCGGGGGTTCGAACAGATACGCAGTATTTT

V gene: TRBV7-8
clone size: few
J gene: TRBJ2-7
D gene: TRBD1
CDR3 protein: CASSLQGGHEQYF
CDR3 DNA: TGTGCCAGCAGCCTACAGGGGGGACACGAGCAGTACTTC

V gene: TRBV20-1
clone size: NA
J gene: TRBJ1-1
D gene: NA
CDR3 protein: CSGQRDTEAFF
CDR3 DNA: TGCAGTGGGCAGAGGGACACTGAAGCTTTCTTT

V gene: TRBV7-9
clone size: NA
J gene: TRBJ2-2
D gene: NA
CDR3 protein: CASSSSLGDTGELFF
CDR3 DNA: TGTGCCAGCAGCTCCTCCTTGGGGGACACCGGGGAGCTGTTTTTT

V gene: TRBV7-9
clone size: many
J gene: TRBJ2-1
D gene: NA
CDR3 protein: CASSLGDNNEQFF
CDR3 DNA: TGTGCCAGCAGCTTGGGGGACAACAATGAGCAGTTCTTC

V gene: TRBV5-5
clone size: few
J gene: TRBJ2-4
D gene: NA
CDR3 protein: CASSLDMVTGEQYF
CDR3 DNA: TGTGCCAGCAGCTTGGATATGGTTACGGGGGAGCAGTACTTC

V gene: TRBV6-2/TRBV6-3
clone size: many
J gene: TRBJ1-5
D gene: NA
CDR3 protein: CASSYSRDQPQHF
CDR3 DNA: TGTGCCAGCAGTTACTCGAGGGATCAGCCCCAGCATTTT

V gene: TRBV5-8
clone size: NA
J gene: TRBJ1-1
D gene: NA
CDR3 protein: CASSFGGSRDTEAFF
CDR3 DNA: TGTGCCAGCAGCTTTGGGGGCAGTAGGGACACTGAAGCTTTCTTT

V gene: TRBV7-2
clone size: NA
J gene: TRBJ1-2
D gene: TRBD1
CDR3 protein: CASSSAGQGSYGYTF
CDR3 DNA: TGTGCCAGCAGCTCGGCGGGACAGGGTTCTTATGGCTACACCTTC

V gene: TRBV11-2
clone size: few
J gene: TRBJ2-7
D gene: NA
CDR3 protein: CASRSYYTESYEQYF
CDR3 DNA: TGTGCCAGCAGGTCCTATTACACAGAGTCGTACGAGCAGTACTTC

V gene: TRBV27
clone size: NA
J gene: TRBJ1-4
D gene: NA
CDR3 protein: CASSPGAYRINEKLFF
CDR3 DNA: TGTGCCAGCTCCCCAGGGGCTTACAGGATTAATGAAAAACTGTTTTTT

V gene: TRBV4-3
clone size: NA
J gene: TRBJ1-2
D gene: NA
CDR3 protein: CASSQRSHNRYTF
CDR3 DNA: TGCGCCAGCAGCCAACGGAGTCACAATCGCTACACCTTC

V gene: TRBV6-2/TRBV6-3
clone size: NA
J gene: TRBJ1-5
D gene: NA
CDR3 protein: CASTVAGWDQPQHF
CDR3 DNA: TGTGCCAGCACCGTCGCGGGGTGGGATCAGCCCCAGCATTTT

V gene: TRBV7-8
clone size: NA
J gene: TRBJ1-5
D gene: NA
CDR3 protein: CASSPIGGQGGNQPQHF
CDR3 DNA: TGTGCCAGCAGCCCAATTGGGGGGCAAGGAGGCAATCAGCCCCAGCATTTT

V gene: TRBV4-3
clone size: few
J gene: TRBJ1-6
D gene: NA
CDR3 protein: CASRLRNLYNSPLHF
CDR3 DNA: TGCGCCAGCAGACTAAGGAACCTCTATAATTCACCCCTCCACTTT

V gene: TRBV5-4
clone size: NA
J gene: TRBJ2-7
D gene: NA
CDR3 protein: CASTPGEDEQYF
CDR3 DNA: TGTGCCAGCACCCCCGGGGAGGACGAGCAGTACTTC

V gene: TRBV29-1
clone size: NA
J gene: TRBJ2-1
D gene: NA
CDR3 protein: CSVDVGGGHNEQFF
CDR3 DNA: TGCAGCGTTGATGTGGGGGGGGGCCACAATGAGCAGTTCTTC

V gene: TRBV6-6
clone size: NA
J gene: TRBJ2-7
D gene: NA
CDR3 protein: CASSQGARVLYEQYF
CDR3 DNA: TGTGCCAGCAGCCAAGGGGCTCGTGTACTCTACGAGCAGTACTTC

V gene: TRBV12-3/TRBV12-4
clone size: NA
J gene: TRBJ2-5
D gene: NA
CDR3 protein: CASSLGDLRKIQYF
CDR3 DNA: TGTGCCAGCAGTTTAGGGGACCTCAGGAAGATCCAGTACTTC

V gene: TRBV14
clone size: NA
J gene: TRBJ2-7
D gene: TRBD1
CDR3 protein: CASSQIGTGYEQYF
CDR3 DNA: TGTGCCAGCAGCCAAATAGGGACAGGGTACGAGCAGTACTTC

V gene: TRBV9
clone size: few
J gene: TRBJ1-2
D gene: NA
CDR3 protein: CASSVGEGDGYTF
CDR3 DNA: TGTGCCAGCAGCGTAGGTGAAGGGGATGGCTACACCTTC

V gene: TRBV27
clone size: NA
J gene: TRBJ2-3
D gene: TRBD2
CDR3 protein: CASSRTSGGMNTQYF
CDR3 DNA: TGTGCCAGCAGCCGAACTAGCGGGGGGATGAATACGCAGTATTTT

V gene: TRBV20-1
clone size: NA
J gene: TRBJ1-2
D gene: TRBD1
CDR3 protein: CSASAGGAGYGYTF
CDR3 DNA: TGCAGTGCTAGCGCAGGGGGCGCCGGGTATGGCTACACCTTC

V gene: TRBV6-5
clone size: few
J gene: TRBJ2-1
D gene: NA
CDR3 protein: CASGINEQFF
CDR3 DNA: TGTGCCAGCGGGATCAATGAGCAGTTCTTC

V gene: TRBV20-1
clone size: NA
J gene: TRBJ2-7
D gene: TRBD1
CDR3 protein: CSAAGQGPSYEQYF
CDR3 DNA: TGCAGTGCTGCGGGACAGGGGCCTTCCTACGAGCAGTACTTC

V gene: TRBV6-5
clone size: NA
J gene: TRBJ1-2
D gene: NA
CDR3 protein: CASSDGAAGGYTF
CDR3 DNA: TGTGCCAGCAGCGATGGGGCCGCGGGTGGCTACACCTTC

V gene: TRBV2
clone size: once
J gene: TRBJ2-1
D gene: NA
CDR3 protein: CASSALLRTYEQFF
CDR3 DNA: TGTGCCAGCAGTGCCCTCCTAAGAACCTACGAGCAGTTCTTC

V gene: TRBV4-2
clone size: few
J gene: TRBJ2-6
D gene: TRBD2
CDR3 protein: CASSQVLAGRSGANVLTF
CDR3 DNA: TGTGCCAGCAGCCAAGTACTAGCGGGACGCTCTGGGGCCAACGTCCTGACTTTC

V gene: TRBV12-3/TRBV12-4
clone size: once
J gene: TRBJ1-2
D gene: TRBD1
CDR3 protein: CASSGGQWSYGYTF
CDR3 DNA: TGTGCCAGCAGTGGGGGACAGTGGAGCTATGGCTACACCTTC

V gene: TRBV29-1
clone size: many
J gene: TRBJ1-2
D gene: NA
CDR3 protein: CSVDRTNYGYTF
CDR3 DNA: TGCAGCGTTGACAGAACTAACTATGGCTACACCTTC

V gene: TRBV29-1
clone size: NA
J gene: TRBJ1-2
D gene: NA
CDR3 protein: CSVVSRVNGYTF
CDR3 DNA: TGCAGCGTTGTTTCCAGGGTTAATGGCTACACCTTC

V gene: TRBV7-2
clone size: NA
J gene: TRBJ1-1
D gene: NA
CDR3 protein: CASSLERGDRAFF
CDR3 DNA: TGTGCCAGCAGCTTAGAACGCGGGGATAGGGCTTTCTTT

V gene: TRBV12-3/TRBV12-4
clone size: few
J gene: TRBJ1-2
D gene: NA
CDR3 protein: CASSLIGGRCTF
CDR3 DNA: TGTGCCAGCAGTTTAATCGGGGGGAGATGCACCTTC

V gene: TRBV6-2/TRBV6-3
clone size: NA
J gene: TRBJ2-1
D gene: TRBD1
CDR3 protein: CASSTRTGKLNEQFF
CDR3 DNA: TGTGCCAGCAGTACCCGGACAGGGAAACTCAATGAGCAGTTCTTC

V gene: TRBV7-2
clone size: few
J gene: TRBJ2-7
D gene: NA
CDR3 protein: CASSFDKGIYEQYF
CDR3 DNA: TGTGCCAGCAGCTTCGACAAGGGGATCTACGAGCAGTACTTC

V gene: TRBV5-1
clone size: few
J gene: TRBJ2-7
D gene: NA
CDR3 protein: CASSLGTISEQYF
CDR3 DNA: TGCGCCAGCAGCTTGGGGACAATCTCCGAGCAGTACTTC

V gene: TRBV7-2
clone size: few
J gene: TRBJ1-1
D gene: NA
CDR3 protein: CASSLASTVVITRVTEAFF
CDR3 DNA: TGTGCCAGCAGCTTAGCTTCTACGGTTGTGATTACTCGGGTCACTGAAGCTTTCTTT

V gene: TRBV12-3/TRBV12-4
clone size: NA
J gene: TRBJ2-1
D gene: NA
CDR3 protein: CASTRCDEQFF
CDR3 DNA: TGTGCCAGCACCCGGTGCGATGAGCAGTTCTTC

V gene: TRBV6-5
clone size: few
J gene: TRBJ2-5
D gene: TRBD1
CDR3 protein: CASSYRDRDGETQYF
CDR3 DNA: TGTGCCAGCAGTTACCGGGACAGGGACGGAGAGACCCAGTACTTC

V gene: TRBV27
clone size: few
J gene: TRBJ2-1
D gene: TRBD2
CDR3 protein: CASSLSAGNEQFF
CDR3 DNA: TGTGCCAGCAGTTTATCAGCGGGAAACGAGCAGTTCTTC

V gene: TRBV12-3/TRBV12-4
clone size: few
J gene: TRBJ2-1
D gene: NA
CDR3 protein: CASSRLQDGIPNEQFF
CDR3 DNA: TGTGCCAGCAGCCGCCTACAGGACGGAATCCCGAATGAGCAGTTCTTC

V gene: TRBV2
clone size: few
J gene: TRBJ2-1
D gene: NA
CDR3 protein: CASSENGNEQFF
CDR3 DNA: TGTGCCAGCAGTGAAAATGGGAATGAGCAGTTCTTC

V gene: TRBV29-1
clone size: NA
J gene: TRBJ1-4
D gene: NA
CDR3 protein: CSALLTVHKDEKLFF
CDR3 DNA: TGCAGCGCCCTCCTGACAGTCCATAAAGATGAAAAACTGTTTTTT

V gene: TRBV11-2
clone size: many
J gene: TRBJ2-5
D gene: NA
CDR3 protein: CASSLGATQETQYF
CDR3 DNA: TGTGCCAGCAGCTTGGGCGCGACCCAAGAGACCCAGTACTTC

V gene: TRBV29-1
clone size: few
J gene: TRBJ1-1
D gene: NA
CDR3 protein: CSVGGPNRDTEAFF
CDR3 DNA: TGCAGCGTCGGTGGGCCAAACCGGGACACTGAAGCTTTCTTT